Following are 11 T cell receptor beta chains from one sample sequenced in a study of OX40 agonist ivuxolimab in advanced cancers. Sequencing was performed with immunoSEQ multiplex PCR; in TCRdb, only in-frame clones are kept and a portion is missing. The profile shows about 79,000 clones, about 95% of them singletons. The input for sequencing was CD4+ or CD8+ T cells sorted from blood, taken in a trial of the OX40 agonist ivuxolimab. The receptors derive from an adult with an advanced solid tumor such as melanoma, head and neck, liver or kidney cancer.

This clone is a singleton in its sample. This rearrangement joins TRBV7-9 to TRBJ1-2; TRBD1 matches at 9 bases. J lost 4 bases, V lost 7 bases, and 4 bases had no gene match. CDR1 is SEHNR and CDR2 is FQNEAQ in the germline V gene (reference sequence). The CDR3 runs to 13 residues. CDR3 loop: CASMLDRGYGYTF. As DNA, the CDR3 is TGTGCCAGCATGTTGGACAGGGGCTATGGCTACACCTTC.

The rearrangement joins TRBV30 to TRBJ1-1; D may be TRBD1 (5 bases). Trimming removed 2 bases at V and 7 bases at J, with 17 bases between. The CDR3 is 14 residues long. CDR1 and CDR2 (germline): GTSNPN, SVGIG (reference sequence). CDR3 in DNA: TGTGCCTGGAGTTGGGGCGGGCGGGGAGTTGAAGCTTTCTTT. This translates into CAWSWGGRGVEAFF. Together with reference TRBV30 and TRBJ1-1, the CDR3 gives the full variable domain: SQTIHQWPATLVQPVGSPLSLECTVEGTSNPNLYWYRQAAGRGLQLLFYSVGIGQISSEVPQNLSASRPQDRQFILSSKKLLLSDSGFYLCAWSWGGRGVEAFFGQGTRLTVV.

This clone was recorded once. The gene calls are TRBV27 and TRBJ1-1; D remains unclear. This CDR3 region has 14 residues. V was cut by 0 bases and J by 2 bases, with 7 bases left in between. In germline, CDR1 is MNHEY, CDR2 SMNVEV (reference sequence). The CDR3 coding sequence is TGTGCCAGCAGTTTATCGTTTGGCAACACTGAAGCTTTCTTT. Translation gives CASSLSFGNTEAFF.

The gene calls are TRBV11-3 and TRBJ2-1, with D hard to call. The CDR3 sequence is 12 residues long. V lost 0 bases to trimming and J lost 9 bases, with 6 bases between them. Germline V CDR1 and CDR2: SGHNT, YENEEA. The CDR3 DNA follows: TGTGCCAGCAGCTTAGATAATAGTGAGCAGTTCTTC. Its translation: CASSLDNSEQFF.

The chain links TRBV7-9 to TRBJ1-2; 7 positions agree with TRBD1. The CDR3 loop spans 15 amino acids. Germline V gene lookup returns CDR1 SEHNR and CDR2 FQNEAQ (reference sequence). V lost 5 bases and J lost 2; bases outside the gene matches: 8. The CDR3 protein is CASSPVDRWNYGYTF. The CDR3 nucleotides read TGTGCCAGCAGCCCGGTGGACAGGTGGAACTATGGCTACACCTTC.

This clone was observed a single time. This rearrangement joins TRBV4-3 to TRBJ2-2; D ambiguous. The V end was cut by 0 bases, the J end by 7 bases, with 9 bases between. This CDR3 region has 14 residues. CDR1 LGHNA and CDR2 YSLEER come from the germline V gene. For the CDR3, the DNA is TGCGCCAGCAGCCAAGACAACTCTATCGGGGAGCTGTTTTTT. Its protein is CASSQDNSIGELFF.

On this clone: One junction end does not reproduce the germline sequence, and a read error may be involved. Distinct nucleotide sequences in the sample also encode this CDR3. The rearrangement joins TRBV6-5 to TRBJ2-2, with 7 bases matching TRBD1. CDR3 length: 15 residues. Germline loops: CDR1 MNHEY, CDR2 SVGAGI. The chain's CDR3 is CASSYYLTGAGELFF. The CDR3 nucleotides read TGTGCCAGCAGTTACTATCTAACAGGGGCCGGAGAGCTGTTTTTT.

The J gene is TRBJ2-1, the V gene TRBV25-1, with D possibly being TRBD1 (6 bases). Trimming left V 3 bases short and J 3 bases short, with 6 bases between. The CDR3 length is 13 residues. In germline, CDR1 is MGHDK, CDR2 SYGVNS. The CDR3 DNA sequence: TGTGCCAGCAGTGAGGGACACTACAATGAGCAGTTCTTC. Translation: CASSEGHYNEQFF.

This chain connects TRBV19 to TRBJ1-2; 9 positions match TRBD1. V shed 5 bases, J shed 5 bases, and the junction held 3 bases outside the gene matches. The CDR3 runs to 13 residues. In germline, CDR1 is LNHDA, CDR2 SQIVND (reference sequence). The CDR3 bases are TGTGCCAGTAGTGACAGGGGGGCTTATGGCTACACCTTC. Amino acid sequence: CASSDRGAYGYTF. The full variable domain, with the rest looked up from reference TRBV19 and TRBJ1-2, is DGGITQSPKYLFRKEGQNVTLSCEQNLNHDAMYWYRQDPGQGLRLIYYSQIVNDFQKGDIAEGYSVSREKKESFPLTVTSAQKNPTAFYLCASSDRGAYGYTFGSGTRLTVV.

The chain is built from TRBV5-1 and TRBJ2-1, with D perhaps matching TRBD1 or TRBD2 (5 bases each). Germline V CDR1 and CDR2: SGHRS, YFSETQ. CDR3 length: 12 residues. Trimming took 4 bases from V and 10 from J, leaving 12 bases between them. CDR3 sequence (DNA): TGCGCCAGCAGCGTCTCCGAGGGGGAGCAGTTCTTC. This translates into CASSVSEGEQFF.

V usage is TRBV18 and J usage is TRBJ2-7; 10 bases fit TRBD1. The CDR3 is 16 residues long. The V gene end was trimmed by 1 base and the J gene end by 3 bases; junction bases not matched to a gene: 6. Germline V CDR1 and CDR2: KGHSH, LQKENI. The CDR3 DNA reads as TGTGCCAGCTCACCACTCGACAGGGGGCTCTTCTACGAGCAGTACTTC. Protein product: CASSPLDRGLFYEQYF.